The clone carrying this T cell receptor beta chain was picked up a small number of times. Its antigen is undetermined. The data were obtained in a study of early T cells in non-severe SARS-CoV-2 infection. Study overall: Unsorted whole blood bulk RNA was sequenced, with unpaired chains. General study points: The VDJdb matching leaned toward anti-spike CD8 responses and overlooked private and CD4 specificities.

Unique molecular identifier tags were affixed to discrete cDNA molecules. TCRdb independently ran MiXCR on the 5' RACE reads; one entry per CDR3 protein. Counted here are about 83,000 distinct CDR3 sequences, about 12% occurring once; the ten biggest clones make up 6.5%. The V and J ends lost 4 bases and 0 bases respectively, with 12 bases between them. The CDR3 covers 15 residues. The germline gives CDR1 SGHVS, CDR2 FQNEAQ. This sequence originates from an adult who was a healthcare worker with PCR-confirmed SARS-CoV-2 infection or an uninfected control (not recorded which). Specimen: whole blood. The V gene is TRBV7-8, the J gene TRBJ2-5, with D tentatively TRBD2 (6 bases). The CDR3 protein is CASSSLATYQETQYF. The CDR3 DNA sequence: TGTGCCAGCAGCTCCCTAGCGACGTACCAAGAGACCCAGTACTTC.